A single sample is the source of the 9 T cell receptor beta chains below, sequenced in a study of T-cell reconstitution after alpha-beta-depleted transplantation in children (dated by TCRdb to between 2015 and 2016). The meaning of the sample's treatment or condition label: allogeneic hematopoietic cell transplantation with graft depleted of TCRalphabeta T cells and CD19 B cells. The library was made by PCR. Sequencing used an Illumina HiSeq 2500. TCR libraries were prepared with molecular barcoding, using unique molecular identifiers to normalize TCRbeta repertoire quantification. The public reads were reprocessed in TCRdb via fastp at Q25 and MiXCR, keeping in-frame beta chains. Each CDR3 protein gets just one entry, which takes the most common genes and DNA from the rows behind it. The table for this sample lists hundreds of thousands of distinct CDR3 sequences; 13% of them were counted only once. Jointly, the top ten make up around 2.2% of the sample.

The source was PBMCs, mostly from graft donor cells, collected 360 days after TCRalphabeta/CD19-depleted stem cell transplant. Every receptor here comes from a male patient between 10 and 17 years old who had a stem cell transplant for acute myeloid leukemia, so the T cells may come from the graft donor.

V is TRBV19 and J is TRBJ2-1, with D perhaps given as TRBD1 or TRBD2 (5 bases each). Trimming removed 3 bases at V and 1 base at J, with 19 bases between. This CDR3 region has 18 residues. CDR1 is LNHDA, CDR2 SQIVND, per germline (reference sequence). CDR3 amino acids: CASSIRRELSLSYNEQFF. CDR3 DNA: TGTGCCAGTAGTATTCGCAGGGAGCTCTCGTTGTCCTACAATGAGCAGTTCTTC.

This clonotype showed up many times. The V call is TRBV7-6, the J call TRBJ2-3; D not resolved. Germline lookup yields CDR1 SGHVS and CDR2 FNYEAQ. CDR3 length equals 15 residues. The V end was cut by 1 base, the J end by 2 bases, with 10 bases between. CDR3 sequence: CASSLVHKNTDTQYF. The CDR3 DNA is TGTGCCAGCAGCTTAGTCCACAAAAACACAGATACGCAGTATTTT. The full variable domain, rest sourced from reference TRBV7-6 and TRBJ2-3, is GAGVSQSPRYKVTKRGQDVALRCDPISGHVSLYWYRQALGQGPEFLTYFNYEAQQDKSGLPNDRFSAERPEGSISTLTIQRTEQRDSAMYRCASSLVHKNTDTQYFGPGTRLTVL.

This clonotype has just a few counts. The chain uses TRBV29-1 and TRBJ2-7, with D perhaps given as TRBD1 or TRBD2 (5 bases each). Trimming took off 4 bases at V and 4 bases at J, with 14 bases between the two ends. Germline V gene lookup returns CDR1 SQVTM and CDR2 ANQGSEA. This CDR3 is built from 13 residues. The CDR3 reads CSVVRTGGYEQYF. The CDR3, as DNA: TGCAGCGTTGTCCGTACAGGCGGGTACGAGCAGTACTTC.

This clonotype was seen a handful of times. V usage is TRBV27 and J usage is TRBJ2-2, with a possible D match to TRBD1 (6 bases). Trimming removed 5 bases at V and 2 bases at J, with 21 bases between. Germline V gene lookup returns CDR1 MNHEY and CDR2 SMNVEV (reference sequence). This CDR3 comprises 18 residues. DNA of the CDR3: TGTGCCAGCAGTGGGTCACAGGGCCCTATAGTAAACACCGGGGAGCTGTTTTTT. This sequence encodes CASSGSQGPIVNTGELFF.

About this clonotype: A junction end diverges from the germline sequence, so it may reflect a read error. This chain links TRBV12-3 or TRBV12-4 with TRBJ2-5; 13 nucleotides align to TRBD2. The CDR3 has 12 residues. CDR3 amino acids: CASSQTGTSGVF. CDR3 DNA: TGTGCCAGCAGTCAAACCGGGACTAGCGGGGTCTTC.

This rearrangement joins TRBV20-1 to TRBJ2-3; D not certain. The V end was cut by 0 bases, the J end by 3 bases, with 19 bases between. This CDR3 has 17 residues. The germline V gene encodes CDR1 DFQATT and CDR2 SNEGSKA (reference sequence). The CDR3 DNA reads as TGCAGTGCTAGAGAAAAACTTGTAGGAGAAGGAACAGATACGCAGTATTTT. Protein sequence: CSAREKLVGEGTDTQYF.

The rearrangement joins TRBV5-1 to TRBJ2-5; D is unclear. V shed 4 bases and J shed 5 bases, with 12 bases lying between them. CDR3 size: 13 residues. Germline CDR1 is SGHRS and CDR2 is YFSETQ. The DNA for the CDR3 is TGCGCCAGCAGCCTAGGGTTCCCGGAGACCCAGTACTTC. It codes for CASSLGFPETQYF. Full variable domain (missing parts from reference TRBV5-1 and TRBJ2-5): KAGVTQTPRYLIKTRGQQVTLSCSPISGHRSVSWYQQTPGQGLQFLFEYFSETQRNKGNFPGRFSGRQFSNSRSEMNVSTLELGDSALYLCASSLGFPETQYFGPGTRLLVL.

The chain has TRBV28 and TRBJ2-4, with 12 bases matching TRBD1. V dropped 8 bases and J dropped 7; count of bases not matched to a gene: 12. From germline, CDR1 is MDHEN and CDR2 SYDVKM. This CDR3 region has 16 residues. This CDR3 is CASGGTGGAMGNIQYF. DNA for the CDR3: TGTGCCAGCGGGGGGACAGGGGGCGCCATGGGGAACATTCAGTACTTC.

The chain employs TRBV18 and TRBJ2-5; D may be TRBD1 or TRBD2 (6 bases each). This CDR3 has 17 amino acids. Trimming cost V 3 bases and J 2 bases, with 19 bases left between them. Per germline, CDR1 KGHSH and CDR2 LQKENI. The CDR3 sequence is CASSPLTGTGSQETQYF. The CDR3 DNA reads as TGTGCCAGCTCACCGCTAACAGGGACCGGGAGTCAAGAGACCCAGTACTTC.